This is a list of T cell receptor beta chains from one sample in a study of T cells in Graves' hyperthyroidism and ophthalmopathy. MiXCR was run by TCRdb on the multiplex PCR reads, yielding one entry per CDR3 protein. The top ten clones hold 3% to 4% of a sample with more than 500,000 distinct CDR3 sequences, 15% to 20% of them seen once. Material: blood. These receptor sequences come from a woman in her 30s with Graves' hyperthyroidism. Each CDR3 is given with its conserved first and last residue. The order of the fields is V gene, clone size, D gene, J gene, CDR3 protein, CDR3 DNA. D genes are given only for firm matches. The size of a clone is reported for some rows only, either as once, few or many, or as a class for expanded clones.

v_call: TRBV6-2/TRBV6-3
clone_size: many
d_call: NA
j_call: TRBJ1-3
cdr3_aa: CASSYGARGNTIYF
cdr3_nt: TGTGCCAGCAGTTACGGTGCCCGAGGAAACACCATATATTTT

v_call: TRBV20-1
clone_size: many
d_call: TRBD1
j_call: TRBJ1-2
cdr3_aa: CSARRQGVNGYTF
cdr3_nt: TGCAGTGCTAGAAGACAGGGGGTGAATGGCTACACCTTC

v_call: TRBV2
clone_size: NA
d_call: TRBD1
j_call: TRBJ1-1
cdr3_aa: CASSEWGQKNTEAFF
cdr3_nt: TGTGCCAGCAGTGAATGGGGACAGAAGAACACTGAAGCTTTCTTT

v_call: TRBV28
clone_size: NA
d_call: TRBD1
j_call: TRBJ1-2
cdr3_aa: CASSLPGEGGAGLGNYGYTF
cdr3_nt: TGTGCCAGCAGTTTACCAGGCGAAGGGGGCGCCGGTCTTGGTAACTATGGCTACACCTTC

v_call: TRBV6-1
clone_size: many
d_call: TRBD1
j_call: TRBJ1-5
cdr3_aa: CASSPDRVRNQPQHF
cdr3_nt: TGTGCCAGCAGCCCAGACAGGGTCCGCAATCAGCCCCAGCATTTT

v_call: TRBV4-3
clone_size: NA
d_call: NA
j_call: TRBJ1-1
cdr3_aa: CASSQSPQATEAFF
cdr3_nt: TGCGCCAGCAGCCAATCTCCCCAAGCCACTGAAGCTTTCTTT

v_call: TRBV19
clone_size: NA
d_call: TRBD2
j_call: TRBJ2-1
cdr3_aa: CASSIVGGAYAPEQFF
cdr3_nt: TGTGCCAGTAGTATAGTCGGGGGGGCGTATGCCCCGGAGCAGTTCTTC

v_call: TRBV12-3/TRBV12-4
clone_size: few
d_call: NA
j_call: TRBJ1-6
cdr3_aa: CASTSSHTPLHF
cdr3_nt: TGTGCCAGCACCTCTTCTCATACACCCCTCCACTTT

v_call: TRBV10-3
clone_size: NA
d_call: NA
j_call: TRBJ1-1
cdr3_aa: CAISDPPTEAFF
cdr3_nt: TGTGCCATCAGTGACCCCCCCACTGAAGCTTTCTTT

v_call: TRBV12-3/TRBV12-4
clone_size: NA
d_call: NA
j_call: TRBJ2-6
cdr3_aa: CASSFIRRALSGANVLTF
cdr3_nt: TGTGCCAGCAGTTTTATACGCAGGGCTCTCTCTGGGGCCAACGTCCTGACTTTC

v_call: TRBV9
clone_size: few
d_call: NA
j_call: TRBJ2-2
cdr3_aa: CASSVGLSTGELFF
cdr3_nt: TGTGCCAGCAGCGTAGGGTTGTCTACCGGGGAGCTGTTTTTT

v_call: TRBV15
clone_size: NA
d_call: NA
j_call: TRBJ1-2
cdr3_aa: CATSTPRTRGYTF
cdr3_nt: TGTGCCACCAGCACTCCTAGGACCCGTGGCTACACCTTC

v_call: TRBV13
clone_size: many
d_call: NA
j_call: TRBJ2-1
cdr3_aa: CASSRRSYNEQFF
cdr3_nt: TGTGCCAGCAGCCGCCGTTCCTACAATGAGCAGTTCTTC

v_call: TRBV11-2
clone_size: many
d_call: NA
j_call: TRBJ1-6
cdr3_aa: CASSTRNSPLHF
cdr3_nt: TGTGCCAGCAGCACACGGAATTCACCCCTCCACTTT

v_call: TRBV12-3/TRBV12-4
clone_size: few
d_call: NA
j_call: TRBJ2-2
cdr3_aa: CASSLPSRNTGELFF
cdr3_nt: TGTGCCAGCAGTTTACCTAGCCGGAACACCGGGGAGCTGTTTTTT

v_call: TRBV6-1
clone_size: few
d_call: NA
j_call: TRBJ1-4
cdr3_aa: CASSEGGGQGNEKLFF
cdr3_nt: TGTGCCAGCAGTGAAGGGGGGGGTCAGGGGAATGAAAAACTGTTTTTT

v_call: TRBV27
clone_size: NA
d_call: NA
j_call: TRBJ2-2
cdr3_aa: CASSPKTGGTGELFF
cdr3_nt: TGTGCCAGCAGCCCTAAGACAGGTGGTACCGGGGAGCTGTTTTTT

v_call: TRBV5-1
clone_size: NA
d_call: NA
j_call: TRBJ1-1
cdr3_aa: CASSPSGSRTEAFF
cdr3_nt: TGCGCCAGCAGCCCAAGCGGGTCGAGGACTGAAGCTTTCTTT

v_call: TRBV30
clone_size: many
d_call: NA
j_call: TRBJ2-1
cdr3_aa: CAGTNPNEQFF
cdr3_nt: TGTGCCGGAACAAACCCCAATGAGCAGTTCTTC

v_call: TRBV7-2
clone_size: many
d_call: TRBD1
j_call: TRBJ2-7
cdr3_aa: CASSNQGDEQYF
cdr3_nt: TGTGCCAGCAGCAACCAGGGGGACGAGCAGTACTTC

v_call: TRBV10-3
clone_size: many
d_call: NA
j_call: TRBJ2-1
cdr3_aa: CAISSGSDPRNEQFF
cdr3_nt: TGTGCCATCAGCTCTGGGAGTGACCCCCGCAATGAGCAGTTCTTC

v_call: TRBV27
clone_size: many
d_call: NA
j_call: TRBJ2-3
cdr3_aa: CASTPSGWADTQYF
cdr3_nt: TGTGCCAGCACCCCCAGCGGGTGGGCAGATACGCAGTATTTT

v_call: TRBV20-1
clone_size: few
d_call: TRBD2
j_call: TRBJ2-1
cdr3_aa: CSARFSGRGNEQFF
cdr3_nt: TGCAGTGCTAGATTTAGCGGGAGGGGCAATGAGCAGTTCTTC

v_call: TRBV11-3
clone_size: many
d_call: TRBD1
j_call: TRBJ2-1
cdr3_aa: CASSFGTGSSYNEQFF
cdr3_nt: TGTGCCAGCAGCTTCGGGACAGGGTCATCCTACAATGAGCAGTTCTTC

v_call: TRBV20-1
clone_size: NA
d_call: NA
j_call: TRBJ2-1
cdr3_aa: CSAHQEGDEQFF
cdr3_nt: TGCAGTGCCCACCAGGAAGGGGATGAGCAGTTCTTC

v_call: TRBV7-9
clone_size: many
d_call: TRBD2
j_call: TRBJ2-1
cdr3_aa: CASSGLAEYNEQFF
cdr3_nt: TGTGCCAGCAGCGGACTAGCGGAATACAATGAGCAGTTCTTC

v_call: TRBV20-1
clone_size: NA
d_call: NA
j_call: TRBJ2-7
cdr3_aa: CSARHPGGLYEQYF
cdr3_nt: TGCAGTGCTAGGCACCCGGGGGGCCTCTACGAGCAGTACTTC

v_call: TRBV5-1
clone_size: NA
d_call: NA
j_call: TRBJ1-6
cdr3_aa: CASQKTTANSPLHF
cdr3_nt: TGCGCCAGCCAGAAAACGACAGCCAATTCACCCCTCCACTTT

v_call: TRBV4-3
clone_size: NA
d_call: TRBD1
j_call: TRBJ2-7
cdr3_aa: CASSQDIAGGRYEQYF
cdr3_nt: TGCGCCAGCAGCCAAGATATCGCAGGGGGCAGGTACGAGCAGTACTTC

v_call: TRBV20-1
clone_size: NA
d_call: NA
j_call: TRBJ2-3
cdr3_aa: CSAPPQRASRADTQYF
cdr3_nt: TGCAGTGCTCCACCTCAACGGGCCTCAAGGGCAGATACGCAGTATTTT

v_call: TRBV6-1
clone_size: many
d_call: NA
j_call: TRBJ1-1
cdr3_aa: CASSLGAILNTEAFF
cdr3_nt: TGTGCCAGCAGTCTAGGGGCAATCCTGAACACTGAAGCTTTCTTT

v_call: TRBV27
clone_size: NA
d_call: NA
j_call: TRBJ2-7
cdr3_aa: CASSKGVRETDYEQYF
cdr3_nt: TGTGCCAGCTCCAAAGGGGTCCGGGAGACCGACTACGAGCAGTACTTC

v_call: TRBV25-1
clone_size: few
d_call: NA
j_call: TRBJ1-1
cdr3_aa: CASSVGQTEAFF
cdr3_nt: TGTGCCAGCAGTGTTGGACAGACTGAAGCTTTCTTT

v_call: TRBV3-1
clone_size: NA
d_call: TRBD1
j_call: TRBJ1-1
cdr3_aa: CASSQGQRGTGAFF
cdr3_nt: TGTGCCAGCAGCCAGGGACAGAGGGGGACTGGAGCTTTCTTT

v_call: TRBV5-6
clone_size: NA
d_call: NA
j_call: TRBJ1-5
cdr3_aa: CASSMWGTPRQPQHF
cdr3_nt: TGTGCCAGCAGCATGTGGGGGACACCCCGCCAGCCCCAGCATTTT

v_call: TRBV4-1
clone_size: few
d_call: TRBD2
j_call: TRBJ2-3
cdr3_aa: CASKAGGDTQYF
cdr3_nt: TGCGCCAGCAAAGCGGGAGGAGATACGCAGTATTTT

v_call: TRBV20-1
clone_size: few
d_call: NA
j_call: TRBJ2-7
cdr3_aa: CSAWPGTGSCEQYF
cdr3_nt: TGCAGTGCTTGGCCCGGGACTGGCTCCTGCGAGCAGTACTTC

v_call: TRBV6-1
clone_size: few
d_call: NA
j_call: TRBJ2-3
cdr3_aa: CASSYNVGSRTDTQYF
cdr3_nt: TGTGCCAGCAGTTACAATGTGGGTTCTCGTACAGATACGCAGTATTTT

v_call: TRBV20-1
clone_size: NA
d_call: TRBD1
j_call: TRBJ1-4
cdr3_aa: CSAATQGANKGRSEKLFF
cdr3_nt: TGCAGTGCCGCCACGCAGGGGGCGAACAAGGGGAGAAGTGAAAAACTGTTTTTT

v_call: TRBV19
clone_size: NA
d_call: TRBD2
j_call: TRBJ2-3
cdr3_aa: CASNPTSALADTQYF
cdr3_nt: TGTGCCAGTAATCCGACTAGCGCCCTAGCAGATACGCAGTATTTT

v_call: TRBV5-1
clone_size: many
d_call: TRBD2
j_call: TRBJ2-1
cdr3_aa: CASGRFRGLAGGNEQFF
cdr3_nt: TGCGCCAGCGGAAGATTCCGGGGACTAGCGGGAGGGAATGAGCAGTTCTTC

v_call: TRBV20-1
clone_size: few
d_call: NA
j_call: TRBJ2-1
cdr3_aa: CSARDAEEQFF
cdr3_nt: TGCAGTGCTAGAGACGCAGAAGAGCAGTTCTTC

v_call: TRBV6-5
clone_size: NA
d_call: TRBD2
j_call: TRBJ2-7
cdr3_aa: CASSYSASGRVEQYF
cdr3_nt: TGTGCCAGCAGTTACTCGGCTAGCGGGAGGGTGGAGCAGTACTTC